One and the same sample provided the 21 T cell receptor beta chains below, sequenced in a study of identical twins. TCRdb itself ran the 5' RACE reads through MiXCR, one entry per CDR3 protein. Among 350,000 to 400,000 distinct CDR3 sequences listed, about 10% were seen once. Sequenced sample: naive T cells sorted from blood. These receptors came from a woman between 45 and 65 years old in good health.

A few counts support this clonotype. This chain connects TRBV5-1 to TRBJ2-2, with D possibly TRBD1 on 6 matching bases. This CDR3 comprises 16 residues. Trimming pared 4 bases from V and 4 bases from J, leaving 17 bases between. CDR1 and CDR2 (germline): SGHRS, YFSETQ. The CDR3 reads CASSPFFRGGTGELFF. CDR3 sequence (DNA): TGCGCCAGCAGCCCCTTTTTCAGGGGTGGCACCGGGGAGCTGTTTTTT. Drawing the rest from reference TRBV5-1 and TRBJ2-2, the complete variable domain is KAGVTQTPRYLIKTRGQQVTLSCSPISGHRSVSWYQQTPGQGLQFLFEYFSETQRNKGNFPGRFSGRQFSNSRSEMNVSTLELGDSALYLCASSPFFRGGTGELFFGEGSRLTVL.

In its sample, this clonotype was seen many times. The J gene is TRBJ2-7, the V gene TRBV5-1; no clear D gene. V lost 3 bases and J lost 1, with 5 bases in between. Germline lookup yields CDR1 SGHRS and CDR2 YFSETQ. The CDR3 extends over 12 amino acids. CDR3 nucleotides: TGCGCCAGCAGCTGGAATTCCTACGAGCAGTACTTC. Its translation is CASSWNSYEQYF.

V is TRBV12-3 or TRBV12-4 and J is TRBJ2-7; D may match TRBD1 or TRBD2 (5 bases each). Trimming pared 5 bases from V and 0 bases from J, leaving 20 bases between. The CDR3 consists of 17 residues. As DNA, the CDR3 is TGTGCCAGCAGTCCCTCGGGGCCGGGGTTGATCTCCTACGAGCAGTACTTC. Its translation: CASSPSGPGLISYEQYF.

This clonotype occurred many times. The chain recombines TRBV28 with TRBJ2-1; 11 bases map to TRBD2. Germline lookup yields CDR1 MDHEN and CDR2 SYDVKM. The junction had 3 bases not matched to a gene; V was cut back by 3 bases and J by 8 bases. The CDR3 loop spans 14 amino acids. Written as DNA, the CDR3 is TGTGCCAGCAGTTTGACTAGCGGGACCTATGAGCAGTTCTTC. Translation gives CASSLTSGTYEQFF. The whole variable domain, filled in from reference TRBV28 and TRBJ2-1, reads DVKVTQSSRYLVKRTGEKVFLECVQDMDHENMFWYRQDPGLGLRLIYFSYDVKMKEKGDIPEGYSVSREKKERFSLILESASTNQTSMYLCASSLTSGTYEQFFGPGTRLTVL.

This clonotype has a count of ten or more. The chain uses TRBV12-3 or TRBV12-4 and TRBJ2-1, with 11 bases aligning to TRBD2. CDR3 length: 16 amino acids. V shed 6 bases, J shed 4 bases, and the junction held 8 bases outside the gene matches. The CDR3 here is CASRPPRLAGYNEQFF. The CDR3 DNA is TGTGCCAGCAGGCCGCCCCGACTAGCGGGGTACAATGAGCAGTTCTTC.

The V gene is TRBV6-6, the J gene TRBJ2-3, with TRBD2 matching over 14 bases. The CDR3 consists of 15 residues. Germline CDR1 and CDR2: MNHNY and SVGAGI (reference sequence). This chain's CDR3 is CASGLAGDATDTQYF. The CDR3 DNA reads as TGTGCGTCGGGACTAGCGGGAGACGCGACAGATACGCAGTATTTT.

This clonotype was counted between two and nine times. This chain uses TRBV2 with TRBJ1-1; no clear D. CDR1 is SNHLY, CDR2 FYNNEI, per germline. This CDR3 has 13 residues. V lost 4 bases, J lost 6 bases, and 12 bases lay in between. CDR3 sequence reads: CASSAREIAEAFF. CDR3 sequence (DNA): TGTGCCAGCAGTGCACGGGAAATCGCTGAAGCTTTCTTT.

The rearrangement uses TRBV12-3 or TRBV12-4 and TRBJ1-1; 7 nucleotides line up with TRBD1. Losses at the gene ends were 4 bases for V and 7 bases for J; bases not matched to a gene: 9. This CDR3 is built from 14 residues. The CDR3 sequence: CASSSLEQGNEAFF. CDR3 DNA sequence: TGTGCCAGCAGTTCCCTCGAACAGGGGAATGAAGCTTTCTTT.

V and J are TRBV7-9 and TRBJ2-2; D is uncertain. V lost 3 bases and J lost 7, with 9 bases in between. The CDR3 is 13 residues long. Per germline, CDR1 SEHNR and CDR2 FQNEAQ (reference sequence). In DNA, the CDR3 is TGTGCCAGCAGCTTCGGTCGGATCGGGGAGCTGTTTTTT. It codes for CASSFGRIGELFF.

This clonotype was seen ten or more times. This chain links TRBV4-2 with TRBJ2-1; D is unclear. The CDR3 runs 13 residues. The V and J ends lost 2 bases and 4 bases respectively, with 6 bases between them. Looked up from germline, CDR1 is LGHNA and CDR2 is YNFKEQ. CDR3 sequence reads: CASSQPEYNEQFF. As DNA, the CDR3 is TGTGCCAGCAGCCAACCCGAATACAATGAGCAGTTCTTC.

This clonotype has ten or more counts. The chain employs TRBV15 and TRBJ2-1; D call uncertain. Germline lookup yields CDR1 LNHNV and CDR2 YYDKDF (reference sequence). The CDR3 sequence is 16 residues long. V was trimmed by 1 base and J by 6 bases, leaving 16 bases between them. CDR3 in amino acids: CATSRGTQLVRNEQFF. Here the CDR3 DNA reads TGTGCCACCAGCAGAGGCACCCAGTTGGTTCGCAATGAGCAGTTCTTC.

The table lists this clonotype with a few counts. The genes are TRBV7-8 and TRBJ2-7; 7 bases match TRBD1. This CDR3 has 12 amino acids. The ends lost 3 bases at V and 6 bases at J; junction bases unmatched: 2. Per the germline V gene, CDR1 is SGHVS and CDR2 is FQNEAQ. The CDR3 is CASSFDRVEQYF. Here the CDR3 DNA reads TGTGCCAGCAGCTTTGACAGGGTCGAGCAGTACTTC. Based on the CDR3 plus reference TRBV7-8 and TRBJ2-7, the full variable domain is GAGVSQSPRYKVAKRGQDVALRCDPISGHVSLFWYQQALGQGPEFLTYFQNEAQLDKSGLPSDRFFAERPEGSVSTLKIQRTQQEDSAVYLCASSFDRVEQYFGPGTRLTVT.

This clonotype was seen a few times. This chain connects TRBV11-2 to TRBJ2-1, with D possibly TRBD1 on 6 matching bases. Germline V lookup: CDR1 SGHAT, CDR2 FQNNGV. This CDR3 region has 12 residues. Trimming stripped 5 bases from V and 10 bases from J, with 12 bases between. The CDR3 DNA follows: TGTGCCAGCAGCCTCCTTGGGGGCGAGCAGTTCTTC. Amino acids: CASSLLGGEQFF.

The chain recombines TRBV19 with TRBJ2-2, with 7 bases identical to TRBD2. CDR3 length: 18 amino acids. V was clipped by 6 bases and J by 3 bases; unmatched bases: 16. Germline CDR1 reads LNHDA; CDR2 reads SQIVND (reference sequence). The DNA of the CDR3 is TGTGCCAGTAGACATAACTGGGGCGGGAGACGCCACACCGGGGAGCTGTTTTTT. It translates to CASRHNWGGRRHTGELFF.

This clonotype has more than one count but fewer than ten. The chain's CDR3 is CASSRTSDYSNQPQHF. The DNA for the CDR3 is TGTGCCAGCAGCCGAACCTCAGATTATAGCAATCAGCCCCAGCATTTT. The V and J genes are TRBV6-5 and TRBJ1-5; D gene ambiguous. V was cut by 6 bases and J by 0 bases, with 15 bases left in between. The CDR3 length is 16 residues. Germline V gives CDR1 MNHEY, CDR2 SVGAGI.

The table lists this clonotype with many counts. J is TRBJ2-3 and V is TRBV29-1; 11 nucleotides line up with TRBD2. This CDR3 spans 14 amino acids. The V and J ends lost 5 bases and 5 bases, in that order; junction bases with no gene match: 6. Germline CDR1 and CDR2: SQVTM and ANQGSEA. CDR3 in DNA: TGCAGCGTTACTAGCGGGAGATCGAAAGATACGCAGTATTTT. It codes for CSVTSGRSKDTQYF.

The genes are TRBV5-1 and TRBJ2-7, with 10 positions matching TRBD2. The CDR3 totals 14 residues. V gave up 3 bases and J gave up 5 bases; unmatched junction bases: 5. Germline V CDR1 and CDR2: SGHRS, YFSETQ. The CDR3 sequence is CASSSGLASHEQYF. The CDR3 coding sequence is TGCGCCAGCAGCTCGGGACTAGCGTCCCACGAGCAGTACTTC.

The gene calls are TRBV30 and TRBJ2-3; 9 positions match TRBD2. Trimming took 4 bases from V and 3 from J; bases not matched to a gene: 8. Germline V gene lookup returns CDR1 GTSNPN and CDR2 SVGIG (reference sequence). The CDR3 consists of 15 residues. The CDR3 is CAWTPGLAFTDTQYF. DNA for the CDR3: TGTGCCTGGACTCCGGGACTAGCCTTTACAGATACGCAGTATTTT. The full variable domain, rest sourced from reference TRBV30 and TRBJ2-3, is SQTIHQWPATLVQPVGSPLSLECTVEGTSNPNLYWYRQAAGRGLQLLFYSVGIGQISSEVPQNLSASRPQDRQFILSSKKLLLSDSGFYLCAWTPGLAFTDTQYFGPGTRLTVL.

This chain uses TRBV28 with TRBJ2-7; TRBD1 matches at 8 bases. Trimming at V came to 1 base and at J to 1 base, leaving 3 bases not matched to a gene. The CDR3 runs to 15 residues. The germline CDR1 and CDR2 sequences are MDHEN and SYDVKM. The CDR3 reads CASSLSRTGSYEQYF. The CDR3 DNA reads TGTGCCAGCAGTTTATCGCGGACAGGGTCCTACGAGCAGTACTTC.

This clonotype has ten or more counts. The chain recombines TRBV9 with TRBJ2-1, with a possible D match to TRBD2 (6 bases). V lost 3 bases to trimming and J lost 5 bases, with 15 bases between them. This CDR3 has 15 amino acids. CDR1 is SGDLS and CDR2 is YYNGEE in the germline V gene. The CDR3 spells CASSADGSGDNEQFF. The CDR3 DNA sequence: TGTGCCAGCAGCGCAGACGGGAGTGGCGACAATGAGCAGTTCTTC.

Ten or more counts support this clonotype. V and J are TRBV12-3 or TRBV12-4 and TRBJ1-1; D ambiguous. V dropped 3 bases and J dropped 2 bases, with 7 bases sitting between them. The length of the CDR3 is 13 residues. CDR3 residues: CASSLRSNTEAFF. For the CDR3, the DNA is TGTGCCAGCAGTTTGCGGTCCAACACTGAAGCTTTCTTT.